The 21 T cell receptor beta chains given below trace back to one sample, sequenced in a study of shared clonotypes between healthy human individuals. Cells designated naive CD8 were CD45RO-negative and were positively selected for CCR7, with terminally differentiated effector memory CD45RA+ cells excluded. Using immunoSEQ multiplex PCR, the repertoire was profiled, and TCRdb retains in-frame clones only, with some absent. The data show about 580,000 clones, with roughly 98% seen just once and less than 0.35% held by the top ten. Input material: naive CD8+ T cells sorted from blood. The origin of the receptors is a young man in good health.

The V call is TRBV7-2, the J call TRBJ2-7; 9 nucleotides agree with TRBD1. Looked up from germline, CDR1 is SGHTA and CDR2 is FQGNSA. CDR3 length equals 16 residues. Trimming at V came to 5 bases and at J to 3 bases, leaving 11 bases not matched to a gene. Here the CDR3 DNA reads TGTGCCAGCAGCAAGATTCCGGGACAGGGAGTCTACGAGCAGTACTTC. It is translated as CASSKIPGQGVYEQYF.

The chain has TRBV9 and TRBJ2-3, with 8 bases lining up with TRBD2. Trimming cost V 7 bases and J 1 base; bases outside gene matches: 5. The CDR3 extends over 14 amino acids. Per the germline V gene, CDR1 is SGDLS and CDR2 is YYNGEE. DNA of the CDR3: TGTGCCAGCGACCGGGGGGGAGGCACAGATACGCAGTATTTT. It yields the protein CASDRGGGTDTQYF.

The rearrangement links TRBV29-1 to TRBJ2-1; possibly TRBD2 for D (6 bases). This CDR3 has 12 amino acids. CDR1 is SQVTM and CDR2 is ANQGSEA in the germline V gene. Trimming left V 8 bases short and J 6 bases short, with 14 bases between. The CDR3 DNA is TGCAGCTCCGAAACCGGGGGCAATGAGCAGTTCTTC. This codes for CSSETGGNEQFF.

This clone was counted a single time. The chain combines TRBV5-1 with TRBJ2-2, with 8 nucleotides matching TRBD1. Germline V gene data show CDR1 as SGHRS and CDR2 as YFSETQ. The CDR3 consists of 16 residues. The J segment lost 4 bases and the V segment lost 1 base, leaving 6 bases of the junction unmatched. In DNA, the CDR3 is TGCGCCAGCAGCTTGACGACAGGGGACGGCACCGGGGAGCTGTTTTTT. Its translation is CASSLTTGDGTGELFF. The variable domain in full, with the rest retrieved from reference TRBV5-1 and TRBJ2-2, is KAGVTQTPRYLIKTRGQQVTLSCSPISGHRSVSWYQQTPGQGLQFLFEYFSETQRNKGNFPGRFSGRQFSNSRSEMNVSTLELGDSALYLCASSLTTGDGTGELFFGEGSRLTVL.

This sequence joins TRBV27 and TRBJ2-7; 8 positions match TRBD2. Looked up from germline, CDR1 is MNHEY and CDR2 is SMNVEV (reference sequence). V lost 6 bases to trimming and J lost 2 bases; unmatched junction nucleotides: 9. CDR3 length equals 15 residues. This chain's CDR3 is CASSPSGRLTYEQYF. In DNA form, the CDR3 reads TGTGCCAGCAGCCCAAGCGGGAGACTTACCTACGAGCAGTACTTC.

This clone appeared once. The same CDR3 is also encoded by other DNA sequences in this sample. The chain carries TRBV27 and TRBJ2-7; 11 nucleotides line up with TRBD2. V trimming: 3 bases; J trimming: 5 bases; junction bases outside the gene matches: 0. This CDR3 contains 13 residues. Germline values: CDR1 MNHEY, CDR2 SMNVEV (reference sequence). Here the CDR3 reads CASSLGLADEQYF. In nucleotides, the CDR3 is TGTGCCAGCAGTTTGGGACTAGCGGACGAGCAGTACTTC.

The rearrangement uses TRBV14 and TRBJ1-1; 7 bases fit TRBD1. V dropped 4 bases and J dropped 4; count of bases not matched to a gene: 6. Germline V lookup: CDR1 SGHDN, CDR2 FVKESK. This CDR3 comprises 14 residues. CDR3 coding DNA: TGTGCCAGCAGCCTAGGAGGGGGCGGCACTGAAGCTTTCTTT. Translated: CASSLGGGGTEAFF.

With regard to this clone: The sample has other DNA sequences that encode this CDR3 too. The gene calls are TRBV7-9 and TRBJ1-5, with D possibly being TRBD1 (5 bases). The CDR3 length is 12 residues. V was cut by 5 bases and J by 7 bases, with 9 bases left in between. The germline V gene has CDR1 SEHNR and CDR2 FQNEAQ (reference sequence). DNA for the CDR3: TGTGCCAGCAGCCGGGGGGACCAGCCCCAGCATTTT. Amino acid sequence: CASSRGDQPQHF.

The rearrangement uses TRBV6-6 and TRBJ1-1; TRBD1 might be the D (6 bases). Trimming cost V 3 bases and J 2 bases, with 16 bases left between them. Looked up from germline, CDR1 is MNHNY and CDR2 is SVGAGI (reference sequence). This CDR3 is built from 16 residues. In nucleotides, the CDR3 is TGTGCCAGCAGTTATATCCCCGGACAGACCAACACTGAAGCTTTCTTT. The encoded protein is CASSYIPGQTNTEAFF.

V and J are TRBV5-1 and TRBJ2-7; D is possibly TRBD1 (5 bases). The CDR3 runs 13 residues. The ends were cut back, 7 bases at V and 3 bases at J, with 14 bases in the middle. Germline assignment: CDR1 SGHRS and CDR2 YFSETQ. As DNA, the CDR3 is TGCGCCAGCCGCCGGACACCGAGCTACGAGCAGTACTTC. Protein: CASRRTPSYEQYF. Looking up the rest from reference TRBV5-1 and TRBJ2-7 gives the full variable domain: KAGVTQTPRYLIKTRGQQVTLSCSPISGHRSVSWYQQTPGQGLQFLFEYFSETQRNKGNFPGRFSGRQFSNSRSEMNVSTLELGDSALYLCASRRTPSYEQYFGPGTRLTVT.

The chain combines TRBV7-9 with TRBJ2-3; 8 bases match TRBD2. CDR3 length: 15 residues. Trimming at V came to 3 bases and at J to 4 bases, leaving 6 bases not matched to a gene. Germline V gene lookup returns CDR1 SEHNR and CDR2 FQNEAQ (reference sequence). As DNA, the CDR3 is TGTGCCAGCAGCTTCGGCGGGAGGACATCAGATACGCAGTATTTT. As protein: CASSFGGRTSDTQYF. Full variable domain (missing parts from reference TRBV7-9 and TRBJ2-3): DTGVSQNPRHKITKRGQNVTFRCDPISEHNRLYWYRQTLGQGPEFLTYFQNEAQLEKSRLLSDRFSAERPKGSFSTLEIQRTEQGDSAMYLCASSFGGRTSDTQYFGPGTRLTVL.

About this clone: Other DNA sequences within the sample encode an identical CDR3. J is TRBJ1-1 and V is TRBV5-1, with a weak D call TRBD1 (5 bases). Germline CDR1 SGHRS, CDR2 YFSETQ. Trimming shortened V by 1 base and J by 1 base, and 5 bases separated the two germline ends. The CDR3 has 13 residues. CDR3 in amino acids: CASSLRGNTEAFF. The CDR3 DNA follows: TGCGCCAGCAGCTTGAGGGGGAACACTGAAGCTTTCTTT.

This chain connects TRBV4-1 to TRBJ2-5; possibly TRBD1 or TRBD2 for D (6 bases each). CDR1 is MGHRA, CDR2 YSYEKL, per germline. The V and J ends lost 0 bases and 5 bases respectively, with 16 bases between them. The CDR3 is made up of 16 amino acids. CDR3 bases: TGCGCCAGCAGCCAAGATCCGGTGGGGGGCTCGGAGACCCAGTACTTC. The encoded protein is CASSQDPVGGSETQYF.

The rearrangement joins TRBV4-1 to TRBJ2-7; D call uncertain. Trimming pared 0 bases from V and 5 bases from J, leaving 8 bases between. CDR3 length: 13 residues. CDR1 is MGHRA and CDR2 is YSYEKL in the germline V gene. Written as DNA, the CDR3 is TGCGCCAGCAGCCAAGATCTCTTCGACGAGCAGTACTTC. Translated, it gives CASSQDLFDEQYF.

J is TRBJ2-2 and V is TRBV28; 9 bases agree with TRBD1. Per germline, CDR1 MDHEN and CDR2 SYDVKM. V lost 8 bases to trimming and J lost 2 bases; unmatched junction nucleotides: 12. The CDR3 loop spans 17 amino acids. The CDR3 spells CASAWDRETSNTGELFF. CDR3 DNA: TGTGCCAGCGCCTGGGACAGGGAAACCTCAAACACCGGGGAGCTGTTTTTT.

The chain links TRBV11-2 to TRBJ1-2; D call uncertain. Trimming took 2 bases from V and 8 from J, leaving 6 bases between them. There are 11 residues in the CDR3. CDR1 and CDR2 from the germline V gene are SGHAT and FQNNGV. The DNA for the CDR3 is TGTGCCAGCAGCTTAACCGGGGGCTACACCTTC. It encodes CASSLTGGYTF. Filled out from reference TRBV11-2 and TRBJ1-2, the complete variable domain reads EAGVAQSPRYKIIEKRQSVAFWCNPISGHATLYWYQQILGQGPKLLIQFQNNGVVDDSQLPKDRFSAERLKGVDSTLKIQPAKLEDSAVYLCASSLTGGYTFGSGTRLTVV.

This clone showed up just once. V usage is TRBV27 and J usage is TRBJ1-2, with D perhaps TRBD1 (5 bases). There are 14 residues in the CDR3. Germline-derived CDR1 and CDR2 are MNHEY and SMNVEV (reference sequence). The V end lost 3 bases, the J end lost 4 bases, and 12 bases lay between the germline ends. CDR3 sequence: CASSFARQSYGYTF. The CDR3 DNA sequence: TGTGCCAGCAGTTTTGCTCGACAGTCCTATGGCTACACCTTC.

The V and J genes are TRBV10-2 and TRBJ2-5; D unclear. This CDR3 spans 15 amino acids. V was trimmed by 2 bases and J by 1 base, leaving 11 bases between them. CDR1 is WSHSY, CDR2 SAAADI, per germline. CDR3 protein: CASSERDKSQETQYF. In DNA form, the CDR3 reads TGCGCCAGCAGTGAGAGGGATAAGAGCCAAGAGACCCAGTACTTC.

The chain links TRBV27 to TRBJ2-5; D remains unclear. V lost 6 bases, J lost 0 bases, and 17 bases lay in between. Germline lookup yields CDR1 MNHEY and CDR2 SMNVEV (reference sequence). The CDR3 extends over 16 amino acids. Here the CDR3 DNA reads TGTGCCAGCAGCCAGAAAACCCCCGGTTACCAAGAGACCCAGTACTTC. Its translation: CASSQKTPGYQETQYF.

This clone has a single count. This rearrangement joins TRBV11-2 to TRBJ1-1, with 7 bases aligning to TRBD1. V was pared by 5 bases and J by 2 bases, with 8 bases of the junction left unmatched. CDR1 and CDR2 from the germline V gene are SGHAT and FQNNGV. The CDR3 runs to 15 residues. CDR3 in DNA: TGTGCCAGCAGCCGAGGGACAGACCTAAACACTGAAGCTTTCTTT. This translates into CASSRGTDLNTEAFF.

The J gene is TRBJ2-1, the V gene TRBV28; the match to TRBD2 covers 8 bases. The CDR3 loop spans 17 amino acids. Germline assignment: CDR1 MDHEN and CDR2 SYDVKM. V was pared by 2 bases and J by 7 bases, with 13 bases of the junction left unmatched. CDR3 protein: CASSLPSRAGGRNEQFF. In DNA form, the CDR3 reads TGTGCCAGCAGTTTACCCTCCCGGGCGGGAGGTAGGAATGAGCAGTTCTTC.